This TCR beta chain derives from a study of blood T cell repertoires in COVID-19 (dated by TCRdb to between 2020 and 2021). Context from the whole study: Samples from collaborators originated in the United States, Italy and Spain and spanned both the acute and convalescent phases of COVID-19. The prospective study material was composed of cDNA or gDNA derived from T cells, B-cell-depleted T cells, or PBMCs. The dataset comprised deeply sampled blood TCRbeta repertoires from subjects exposed to, actively infected with, or recovered from COVID-19. The repertoires were released in a freely available public database meant as a resource for research on the immune response to SARS-CoV-2. Samples came from the ongoing ImmuneRACE study (first 160 participants) plus 1,254 subjects from 6 global collaborators. The sample metadata nearly always contained a de-identified subject ID, COVID-19 status, age in years and sex. Where available, HLA class I and class II types were taken from metadata supplied by the sample provider and were not determined by assay-based typing.

TCRbeta CDR3 regions were amplified from genomic DNA by means of the immunoSEQ Assay, a bias-controlled multiplex PCR. The paper's processing steps were these. The number of nucleated cells in each sample was estimated from the amplification of reference gene primers within the assay. To quantify the absolute abundance of each unique TCRbeta CDR3 rearrangement, sequence reads were collapsed and filtered. For each sample, productive Simpson clonality was calculated as the square root of Simpson's diversity index across productive rearrangements. The immuneACCESS repertoire file appears here via TCRdb, limited to in-frame rearrangements. These files lack a portion of the clones; in checked studies, under half of the deficit traces to unresolved V genes, and the cause of the others is not known. The V and J calls and clone size are taken from that table; D and trimming were inferred from the DNA. The sample profile shows 100,000 to 150,000 clones; around nine tenths of them were found once. About 1.6% of the sample goes to the ten largest clones.

Results the study describes overall, beyond this receptor: How much clinical and demographic metadata was included differed by source and by participant, and the metadata was provided uncurated.

Of note for this clone: The clone's antigen remains unknown. No qualities accompany the bases; no much larger clone lies one base away.

Whole blood was collected in K2EDTA tubes by collaborating institutions according to the institutions' own protocols. For TCRbeta analysis, collaborators shipped samples as frozen whole blood, isolated PBMCs, or DNA extracted from either of those sample types. From the cysteine through the phenylalanine, the CDR3 covers 15 amino acids. Of the read, only the CDR3 DNA is kept; its 45 bases are in frame from base 1. The germline V gene encodes CDR1 KGHSH and CDR2 LQKENI. V trim: 5 bases; J trim: 7 bases; unmatched bases: 8. Sequencing input: peripheral blood. Here the chain combines TRBV18 and TRBJ2-7; the central 13 bases match TRBD2. This TCR was sampled from a human donor in a cohort sampled during active COVID-19. For the CDR3, the sequence is CASSSGLAGIEEQYF. The DNA reads TGTGCCAGCTCATCGGGACTAGCGGGAATAGAGGAGCAGTACTTC.